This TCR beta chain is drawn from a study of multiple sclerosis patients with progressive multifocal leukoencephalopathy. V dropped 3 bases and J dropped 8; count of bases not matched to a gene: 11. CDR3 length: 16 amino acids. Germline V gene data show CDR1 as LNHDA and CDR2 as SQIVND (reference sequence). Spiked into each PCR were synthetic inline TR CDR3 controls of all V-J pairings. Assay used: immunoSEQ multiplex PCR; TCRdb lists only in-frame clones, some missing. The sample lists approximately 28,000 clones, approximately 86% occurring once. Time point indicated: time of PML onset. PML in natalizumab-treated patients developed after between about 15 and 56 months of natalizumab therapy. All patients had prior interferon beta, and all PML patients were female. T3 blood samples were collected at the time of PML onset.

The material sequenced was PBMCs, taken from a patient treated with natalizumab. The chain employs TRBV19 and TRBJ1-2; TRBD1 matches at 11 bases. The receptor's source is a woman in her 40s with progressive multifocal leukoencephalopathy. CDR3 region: CASSIAGTGGTVGYTF. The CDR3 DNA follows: TGTGCCAGTAGTATCGCCGGGACAGGGGGAACGGTGGGCTACACCTTC. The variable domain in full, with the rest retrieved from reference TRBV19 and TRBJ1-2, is DGGITQSPKYLFRKEGQNVTLSCEQNLNHDAMYWYRQDPGQGLRLIYYSQIVNDFQKGDIAEGYSVSREKKESFPLTVTSAQKNPTAFYLCASSIAGTGGTVGYTFGSGTRLTVV.